The text below deals with one T cell receptor (beta chain). One junction end does not reproduce the germline sequence, and a read error may be involved. As handled by the study authors: By means of reference gene primer amplification, nucleated cell counts were estimated. Here immunoSEQ multiplex PCR was the method, and the copy in TCRdb shows in-frame clones only, minus some. V, J and clone size are those of that table, while D and trimming were read from the DNA. The table lists about 250,000 clones, around 90% of them singletons. Cohorts were assigned according to the clinical history that participants reported. This record comes from a study of blood T cell repertoires in COVID-19. At the level of the study: The samples span acute and convalescent COVID-19 from the United States, Italy and Spain. Sources were T cells, B-cell-depleted T cells, or PBMCs; the material itself was cDNA or gDNA.

The germline CDR1 and CDR2 sequences are SSHAT and FNYEAQ (reference sequence). The CDR3 runs 16 residues. The rearrangement joins TRBV7-7 to TRBJ1-3; possibly TRBD1 for D (5 bases). The origin of this receptor is a woman aged 25 to 39 with acute COVID-19. Sequences were obtained from PBMCs or T cells enriched from blood (not recorded which). This chain's CDR3 is CASSTTTVYSGNTIYF. CDR3 sequence (DNA): TGTGCTAGCAGCACCACGACAGTTTATTCTGGAAACACCATATATTTT.